The rows below give T cell receptor beta chains drawn from one sample of a study of blood T cell repertoires in COVID-19. The data were produced by immunoSEQ multiplex PCR, yet TCRdb's version contains in-frame clones alone and is incomplete. Here the sample spans around 100,000 clones, 88% being singletons. Sequenced sample: peripheral blood. The receptor set was obtained from a woman in her sixties or seventies who had recovered from COVID-19. Each CDR3 is given with its conserved first and last residue. The order of the fields is CDR3 protein, CDR3 DNA, D gene, J gene, V gene, clone size. The D gene is left open where the match is weak. Rows give clone size only sometimes, using once, few, many, or a class for an expanded clone.

cdr3_aa: CATSRARGQGYTF
cdr3_nt: TGTGCCACCAGCAGGGCCAGGGGTCAGGGCTACACCTTC
d_call: NA
j_call: TRBJ1-2
v_call: TRBV15
clone_size: NA

cdr3_aa: CASSQARWLNEQFF
cdr3_nt: TGTGCCAGCAGCCAAGCGCGTTGGTTAAATGAGCAGTTCTTC
d_call: NA
j_call: TRBJ2-1
v_call: TRBV14
clone_size: NA

cdr3_aa: CASSFRQGVYEQYF
cdr3_nt: TGTGCCAGCAGTTTCCGACAGGGGGTCTACGAGCAGTACTTC
d_call: TRBD1
j_call: TRBJ2-7
v_call: TRBV6-5
clone_size: NA

cdr3_aa: CASSQGNAYNEQFF
cdr3_nt: TGTGCCAGCAGCCAAGGTAATGCCTACAATGAGCAGTTCTTC
d_call: NA
j_call: TRBJ2-1
v_call: TRBV3-1/TRBV3-2
clone_size: NA

cdr3_aa: CASSRQGVAGGYTF
cdr3_nt: TGTGCCAGTAGTCGACAGGGGGTTGCTGGTGGCTACACCTTC
d_call: TRBD1
j_call: TRBJ1-2
v_call: TRBV19
clone_size: NA

cdr3_aa: CAWSVLTGRNTIYF
cdr3_nt: TGTGCCTGGAGTGTACTGACAGGCCGAAACACCATATATTTT
d_call: NA
j_call: TRBJ1-3
v_call: TRBV30
clone_size: NA

cdr3_aa: CASSPPPGTGGSYEQYF
cdr3_nt: TGTGCCAGCAGCCCCCCTCCCGGGACAGGGGGCTCCTACGAGCAGTACTTC
d_call: TRBD1
j_call: TRBJ2-7
v_call: TRBV5-4
clone_size: NA

cdr3_aa: CASSPTGYQPQHF
cdr3_nt: TGTGCCAGCAGCCCCACAGGGTATCAGCCCCAGCATTTT
d_call: NA
j_call: TRBJ1-5
v_call: TRBV28
clone_size: NA

cdr3_aa: CASSFWTGGLTEAFF
cdr3_nt: TGCGCCAGCAGCTTTTGGACAGGGGGCCTTACTGAAGCTTTCTTT
d_call: TRBD1
j_call: TRBJ1-1
v_call: TRBV5-1
clone_size: NA

cdr3_aa: CASSPTTGTNYGYTF
cdr3_nt: TGTGCCAGCTCACCCACGACAGGGACTAACTATGGCTACACCTTC
d_call: TRBD1
j_call: TRBJ1-2
v_call: TRBV18
clone_size: NA

cdr3_aa: CASSIQVTGELFF
cdr3_nt: TGTGCCAGTAGTATTCAGGTCACCGGGGAGCTGTTTTTT
d_call: NA
j_call: TRBJ2-2
v_call: TRBV19
clone_size: NA

cdr3_aa: CATRGGDPAEAFF
cdr3_nt: TGTGCCACCAGGGGGGGGGATCCTGCTGAAGCTTTCTTT
d_call: NA
j_call: TRBJ1-1
v_call: TRBV24-1
clone_size: NA

cdr3_aa: CSASRGHQGAGGELFF
cdr3_nt: TGCAGTGCTAGTCGGGGGCACCAGGGGGCTGGCGGGGAGCTGTTTTTT
d_call: TRBD1
j_call: TRBJ2-2
v_call: TRBV20-1
clone_size: NA

cdr3_aa: CASSQDRRQDFGLAMNLYF
cdr3_nt: TGCGCCAGCAGCCAAGATAGGCGTCAGGATTTCGGACTAGCAATGAATTTGTACTTC
d_call: TRBD2
j_call: TRBJ2-7
v_call: TRBV4-3
clone_size: NA

cdr3_aa: CASKSGDNQPQHF
cdr3_nt: TGTGCCAGTAAGTCGGGGGATAATCAGCCCCAGCATTTT
d_call: NA
j_call: TRBJ1-5
v_call: TRBV19
clone_size: NA

cdr3_aa: CASSLWGQGAAFF
cdr3_nt: TGTGCCAGCAGTTTATGGGGGCAGGGGGCGGCTTTCTTT
d_call: TRBD1
j_call: TRBJ1-1
v_call: TRBV28
clone_size: NA

cdr3_aa: CASSSGLNGLYEQYF
cdr3_nt: TGTGCCAGCAGCTCGGGCCTCAATGGACTATACGAGCAGTACTTC
d_call: NA
j_call: TRBJ2-7
v_call: TRBV7-9
clone_size: NA

cdr3_aa: CASSVDGDSGNTIYF
cdr3_nt: TGTGCCAGCAGCGTAGACGGAGACTCTGGAAACACCATATATTTT
d_call: NA
j_call: TRBJ1-3
v_call: TRBV9
clone_size: few

cdr3_aa: CASSQGGLGPYEQYF
cdr3_nt: TGCGCCAGCAGCCAAGGGGGACTAGGACCTTACGAGCAGTACTTC
d_call: TRBD2
j_call: TRBJ2-7
v_call: TRBV4-1
clone_size: NA

cdr3_aa: CASSRRGQQYF
cdr3_nt: TGTGCCAGCAGTAGGCGGGGACAGCAGTACTTC
d_call: NA
j_call: TRBJ2-7
v_call: TRBV7-2
clone_size: NA

cdr3_aa: CASNRGSAGELFF
cdr3_nt: TGTGCCAGCAACAGGGGTAGCGCCGGGGAGCTGTTTTTT
d_call: TRBD1
j_call: TRBJ2-2
v_call: TRBV28
clone_size: NA

cdr3_aa: CASSYGRDRGYEQYF
cdr3_nt: TGTGCCAGCAGTTACGGCCGGGACAGGGGTTACGAGCAGTACTTC
d_call: TRBD1
j_call: TRBJ2-7
v_call: TRBV6-5
clone_size: NA

cdr3_aa: CASSMTGANTGELFF
cdr3_nt: TGTGCCAGCAGCATGACAGGGGCGAACACCGGGGAGCTGTTTTTT
d_call: TRBD1
j_call: TRBJ2-2
v_call: TRBV11-2
clone_size: once

cdr3_aa: CASSPSRPRTDTQYF
cdr3_nt: TGTGCCAGCAGCCCTAGCCGCCCCCGAACAGATACGCAGTATTTT
d_call: NA
j_call: TRBJ2-3
v_call: TRBV9
clone_size: NA

cdr3_aa: CATRTGDGNQPQHF
cdr3_nt: TGTGCCACCCGGACAGGGGATGGCAATCAGCCCCAGCATTTT
d_call: TRBD1
j_call: TRBJ1-5
v_call: TRBV10-3
clone_size: few

cdr3_aa: CASSEPGEIQEKLFF
cdr3_nt: TGTGCCAGCAGTGAACCAGGGGAGATTCAAGAAAAACTGTTTTTT
d_call: NA
j_call: TRBJ1-4
v_call: TRBV6-1
clone_size: NA

cdr3_aa: CASTDTSPYTQYF
cdr3_nt: TGTGCCAGTACCGATACATCCCCGTATACGCAGTATTTT
d_call: NA
j_call: TRBJ2-3
v_call: TRBV19
clone_size: NA

cdr3_aa: CASSRRLAGSTGELFF
cdr3_nt: TGTGCCAGCAGCCGCAGACTAGCGGGATCCACCGGGGAGCTGTTTTTT
d_call: TRBD2
j_call: TRBJ2-2
v_call: TRBV14
clone_size: NA

cdr3_aa: CASSVGVQETQYF
cdr3_nt: TGTGCCAGCAGCGTCGGTGTCCAAGAGACCCAGTACTTC
d_call: NA
j_call: TRBJ2-5
v_call: TRBV9
clone_size: NA

cdr3_aa: CASSSTLRGEQFF
cdr3_nt: TGTGCCAGCAGCTCCACCTTACGCGGTGAGCAGTTCTTC
d_call: NA
j_call: TRBJ2-1
v_call: TRBV7-2
clone_size: NA

cdr3_aa: CASRRSPDEQFF
cdr3_nt: TGTGCCAGCAGGAGAAGTCCTGATGAGCAGTTCTTC
d_call: NA
j_call: TRBJ2-1
v_call: TRBV28
clone_size: NA

cdr3_aa: CASSLNSPLHF
cdr3_nt: TGTGCCAGCAGTCTTAATTCACCCCTCCACTTT
d_call: NA
j_call: TRBJ1-6
v_call: TRBV2
clone_size: NA

cdr3_aa: CASSQNPTGYNSPLHF
cdr3_nt: TGTGCCAGCAGCCAAAACCCCACAGGTTATAATTCACCCCTCCACTTT
d_call: NA
j_call: TRBJ1-6
v_call: TRBV7-3
clone_size: once

cdr3_aa: CASGFSGNTIYF
cdr3_nt: TGTGCCAGCGGCTTTTCTGGAAACACCATATATTTT
d_call: NA
j_call: TRBJ1-3
v_call: TRBV27
clone_size: NA

cdr3_aa: CASSSTGGGNVLTF
cdr3_nt: TGTGCCAGCAGCTCGACAGGGGGCGGCAACGTCCTGACTTTC
d_call: TRBD1
j_call: TRBJ2-6
v_call: TRBV11-2
clone_size: NA

cdr3_aa: CASSLVQGYNSPLHF
cdr3_nt: TGTGCCAGCAGTTTAGTACAGGGCTACAATTCACCCCTCCACTTT
d_call: NA
j_call: TRBJ1-6
v_call: TRBV27
clone_size: once

cdr3_aa: CASSLAAADTQYF
cdr3_nt: TGTGCCAGCAGCTTAGCGGCGGCAGATACGCAGTATTTT
d_call: NA
j_call: TRBJ2-3
v_call: TRBV7-3
clone_size: NA

cdr3_aa: CASGSSGSSTDTQYF
cdr3_nt: TGTGCCAGCGGTTCAAGCGGTTCTAGCACAGATACGCAGTATTTT
d_call: NA
j_call: TRBJ2-3
v_call: TRBV28
clone_size: NA

cdr3_aa: CASSSGQAVQTQYF
cdr3_nt: TGTGCCAGCAGCTCGGGACAGGCAGTCCAGACCCAGTACTTC
d_call: TRBD1
j_call: TRBJ2-5
v_call: TRBV11-2
clone_size: NA

cdr3_aa: CASSEASSGNNEQFF
cdr3_nt: TGTGCCAGCAGTGAAGCGAGTTCCGGGAACAATGAGCAGTTCTTC
d_call: NA
j_call: TRBJ2-1
v_call: TRBV2
clone_size: NA